The 20 T cell receptor beta chains reported below all come from one sample, sequenced in a study of cytomegalovirus exposure and HLA in healthy donors. Measured with immunoSEQ multiplex PCR; TCRdb has only the in-frame clones, and not every one. The data show about 330,000 clones, with more than 80% seen just once and about 0.91% held by the top ten. What was sequenced was PBMCs. These receptors all stem from a woman between 18 and 29 years old in good health and CMV-seronegative.

CDR3 DNA: TGTGCCAGCAGCTTAGATCACAGCGGGAGCTCCTACAATGAGCAGTTCTTC. It specifies CASSLDHSGSSYNEQFF. The chain has TRBV11-3 and TRBJ2-1; 8 positions agree with TRBD2. Looked up from germline, CDR1 is SGHNT and CDR2 is YENEEA. V lost 0 bases, J lost 0 bases, and 4 bases stayed unmatched. The CDR3 totals 17 residues.

CDR3 sequence: CASRLAGNNEQFF. The CDR3 bases are TGTGCCAGCAGACTAGCGGGTAACAATGAGCAGTTCTTC. The chain has TRBV5-6 and TRBJ2-1, with 9 bases identical to TRBD2. Germline V gene data show CDR1 as SGHDT and CDR2 as YYEEEE. This CDR3 is built from 13 residues. Losses at the gene ends were 5 bases for V and 5 bases for J; bases not matched to a gene: 2.

The rearrangement links TRBV5-1 to TRBJ2-7; D may be TRBD1 (5 bases). Germline V gene sequence: CDR1 SGHRS, CDR2 YFSETQ. Trimming removed 4 bases from V and 2 bases from J, with 13 bases in between. The CDR3 has 14 residues. The DNA of the CDR3 is TGCGCCAGCAGCCCCGGACACGTGACCTACGAGCAGTACTTC. This codes for CASSPGHVTYEQYF.

The CDR3 sequence is CASSLDRLYYEQYF. CDR3 coding DNA: TGTGCCAGCAGCTTGGACAGGCTGTACTACGAGCAGTACTTC. V usage is TRBV7-9 and J usage is TRBJ2-7, with 7 nucleotides matching TRBD1. Trimming at V came to 3 bases and at J to 3 bases, leaving 5 bases not matched to a gene. Germline V gene lookup returns CDR1 SEHNR and CDR2 FQNEAQ (reference sequence). The CDR3 spans 14 residues.

The chain employs TRBV4-1 and TRBJ1-3, with 10 bases that match TRBD1. V trimming: 4 bases; J trimming: 7 bases; junction bases outside the gene matches: 7. CDR3 length equals 15 residues. Germline values: CDR1 MGHRA, CDR2 YSYEKL. CDR3 in amino acids: CASSPPTGGRNTIYF. CDR3 bases: TGCGCCAGCAGCCCCCCGACAGGGGGCCGGAACACCATATATTTT.

This chain connects TRBV28 to TRBJ1-5; 7 bases are shared with TRBD1. Germline lookup yields CDR1 MDHEN and CDR2 SYDVKM. The CDR3 is 16 residues long. V was clipped by 5 bases and J by 3 bases; unmatched bases: 10. The chain's CDR3 is CASSLGTEGYNQPQHF. Here the CDR3 DNA reads TGTGCCAGCAGTCTTGGGACAGAAGGTTACAATCAGCCCCAGCATTTT.

This clone was found once. The chain carries TRBV19 and TRBJ1-1, with D perhaps matching TRBD1 (6 bases). V was trimmed by 3 bases and J by 4 bases, leaving 15 bases between them. Germline CDR1 is LNHDA and CDR2 is SQIVND (reference sequence). This CDR3 is built from 15 residues. Written as DNA, the CDR3 is TGTGCCAGTAGTATGGGGGCCGCTAGAGGCACTGAAGCTTTCTTT. Its protein product is CASSMGAARGTEAFF.

The rearrangement joins TRBV18 to TRBJ2-7, with TRBD2 identical over 10 bases. The CDR3 contains 14 residues. The ends lost 6 bases at V and 4 bases at J; junction bases unmatched: 6. Germline-derived CDR1 and CDR2 are KGHSH and LQKENI. CDR3 loop: CASSRGTSAYEQYF. CDR3 nucleotide sequence: TGTGCCAGCTCGCGGGGGACTAGCGCTTACGAGCAGTACTTC. Using reference TRBV18 and TRBJ2-7 for the parts outside the CDR3, the full variable domain is NAGVMQNPRHLVRRRGQEARLRCSPMKGHSHVYWYRQLPEEGLKFMVYLQKENIIDESGMPKERFSAEFPKEGPSILRIQQVVRGDSAAYFCASSRGTSAYEQYFGPGTRLTVT.

The table lists this clone with a count of one. The chain couples TRBV4-1 to TRBJ2-7; D uncertain. The V gene lost 4 bases and the J gene lost 5 bases, with 18 bases spanning the gap. The CDR3 extends over 15 amino acids. Per germline, CDR1 MGHRA and CDR2 YSYEKL. The CDR3 region is CASSPNERRNDEQYF. DNA of the CDR3: TGCGCCAGCAGCCCCAACGAGCGAAGGAACGACGAGCAGTACTTC.

The CDR3 protein is CASSPQQGADTEAFF. The CDR3 region has the DNA TGTGCCAGCTCACCCCAACAGGGTGCGGACACTGAAGCTTTCTTT. V gene TRBV18 combines with J gene TRBJ1-1, with D possibly matching TRBD1 (6 bases). In germline, CDR1 is KGHSH, CDR2 LQKENI. This CDR3 has 15 amino acids. Trimming removed 3 bases at V and 3 bases at J, with 14 bases between.

The CDR3 here is CASSSFSPPGQETQYF. CDR3 in DNA: TGTGCCAGCAGTTCCTTTTCGCCCCCAGGGCAAGAGACCCAGTACTTC. The rearrangement uses TRBV6-5 and TRBJ2-5, with D possibly matching TRBD1 (5 bases). The V and J ends lost 4 bases and 2 bases respectively, with 17 bases between them. This CDR3 has 16 residues. The germline gives CDR1 MNHEY, CDR2 SVGAGI.

V gene TRBV11-3 combines with J gene TRBJ2-7; 10 positions match TRBD2. V was pared by 5 bases and J by 3 bases, with 4 bases of the junction left unmatched. This CDR3 region has 14 residues. The V gene's germline CDR1 is SGHNT and CDR2 YENEEA. In nucleotides, the CDR3 is TGTGCCAGCAGCCCCAGCGGGGGGGACTACGAGCAGTACTTC. Protein: CASSPSGGDYEQYF.

This clone was seen once. In DNA form, the CDR3 reads TGTGCCAGCAGTCCTTCGACAGGGGGTCAGCCCCAGCATTTT. Translation gives CASSPSTGGQPQHF. The gene calls are TRBV6-1 and TRBJ1-5; 9 nucleotides agree with TRBD1. This CDR3 region has 14 residues. The V segment lost 5 bases and the J segment 6 bases; nucleotides outside the gene matches: 5. CDR1 is MNHNS and CDR2 is SASEGT in the germline V gene.

This rearrangement joins TRBV6-5 to TRBJ1-1; D unclear. CDR3 length: 15 amino acids. The germline V gene has CDR1 MNHEY and CDR2 SVGAGI. Trimming stripped 0 bases from V and 0 bases from J, with 8 bases between. The CDR3 bases are TGTGCCAGCAGTTACTCGAACAATCTGAACACTGAAGCTTTCTTT. This gives the protein CASSYSNNLNTEAFF.

The rearrangement joins TRBV19 to TRBJ1-5, with D maybe TRBD1 (5 bases). The CDR3 runs to 11 residues. CDR1 is LNHDA and CDR2 is SQIVND in the germline V gene (reference sequence). The CDR3 DNA sequence: TGTGCAGCCGGGGACTTTCAGCCCCAGCATTTT. Its protein product is CAAGDFQPQHF.

This rearrangement joins TRBV4-2 to TRBJ2-3; 7 nucleotides match TRBD1. J was trimmed by 3 bases and V by 2 bases; bases with no gene match: 8. Looked up from germline, CDR1 is LGHNA and CDR2 is YNFKEQ. CDR3 length: 16 residues. CDR3 nucleotide sequence: TGTGCCAGCAGCCAACTGACAGGGCTTGGGACAGATACGCAGTATTTT. Translated, it gives CASSQLTGLGTDTQYF.

This clone was picked up one time. This rearrangement joins TRBV6-4 to TRBJ2-3; unclear D gene. Germline CDR1 reads MRHNA; CDR2 reads SNTAGT. This CDR3 has 13 amino acids. V lost 6 bases to trimming and J lost 4 bases, with 11 bases between them. The CDR3, as DNA: TGTGCCAGCAGACCCATCATAGCAGATACGCAGTATTTT. Translated: CASRPIIADTQYF.

The chain is built from TRBV5-6 and TRBJ2-5; weak D call: TRBD1 (5 bases). This CDR3 is built from 17 residues. Trimming removed 6 bases from V and 5 bases from J, with 26 bases in between. CDR1 is SGHDT, CDR2 YYEEEE, per germline. The CDR3 region has the DNA TGTGCCAGCACTTGGGGCCCGATAGCCCTAAAGGAGGAGACCCAGTACTTC. The encoded protein is CASTWGPIALKEETQYF.

V usage is TRBV6-5 and J usage is TRBJ2-7; a possible D gene is TRBD1 (6 bases). CDR1 is MNHEY, CDR2 SVGAGI, per germline. V shed 5 bases and J shed 4 bases, with 12 bases lying between them. There are 13 residues in the CDR3. The CDR3 here is CASSHGQRYEQYF. The CDR3 bases are TGTGCCAGCAGTCATGGACAGAGATACGAGCAGTACTTC.

This clone was counted once. This chain uses TRBV2 with TRBJ2-7, with D perhaps matching TRBD1 (6 bases). Looked up from germline, CDR1 is SNHLY and CDR2 is FYNNEI. Trimming shortened V by 1 base and J by 2 bases, and 12 bases separated the two germline ends. The CDR3 is 15 residues long. This CDR3 reads CASSEDTGIAYEQYF. Here the CDR3 DNA reads TGTGCCAGCAGTGAAGATACAGGGATCGCCTACGAGCAGTACTTC.